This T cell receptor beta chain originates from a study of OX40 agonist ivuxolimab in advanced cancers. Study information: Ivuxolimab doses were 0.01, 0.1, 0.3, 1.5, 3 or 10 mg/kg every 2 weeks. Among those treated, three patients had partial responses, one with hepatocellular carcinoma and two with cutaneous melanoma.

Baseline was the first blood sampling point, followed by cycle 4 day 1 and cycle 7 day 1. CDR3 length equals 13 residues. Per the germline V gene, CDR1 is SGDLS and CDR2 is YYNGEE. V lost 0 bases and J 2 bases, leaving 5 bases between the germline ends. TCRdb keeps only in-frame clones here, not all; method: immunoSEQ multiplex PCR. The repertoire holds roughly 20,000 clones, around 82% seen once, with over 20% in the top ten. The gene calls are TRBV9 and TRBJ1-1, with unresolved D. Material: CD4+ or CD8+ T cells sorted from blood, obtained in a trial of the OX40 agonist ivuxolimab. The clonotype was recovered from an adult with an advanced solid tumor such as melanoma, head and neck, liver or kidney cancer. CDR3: CASSVGSNTEAFF. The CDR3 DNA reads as TGTGCCAGCAGCGTAGGGAGTAACACTGAAGCTTTCTTT.